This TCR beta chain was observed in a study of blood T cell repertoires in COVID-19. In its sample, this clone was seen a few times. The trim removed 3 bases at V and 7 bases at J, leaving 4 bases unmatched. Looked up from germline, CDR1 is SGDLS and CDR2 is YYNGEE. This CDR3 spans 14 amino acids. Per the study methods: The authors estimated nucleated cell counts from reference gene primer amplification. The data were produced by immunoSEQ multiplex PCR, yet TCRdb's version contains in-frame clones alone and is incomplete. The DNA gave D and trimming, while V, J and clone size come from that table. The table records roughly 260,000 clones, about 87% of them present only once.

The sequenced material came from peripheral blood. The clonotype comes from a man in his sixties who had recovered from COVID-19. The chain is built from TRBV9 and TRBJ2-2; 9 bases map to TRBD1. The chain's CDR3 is CASSGDRVIGELFF. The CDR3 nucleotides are TGTGCCAGCAGCGGGGACAGGGTTATCGGGGAGCTGTTTTTT.